The clone carrying this T cell receptor (beta chain) is deemed medium-sized. No antigen is known for it. This sample is part of a study of T cell responses to AZD1222 COVID-19 vaccine. Whole-study findings and limits: Variant regions that are unmutated are reportedly the target of nearly half of spike-specific TCRs.

Germline values: CDR1 MNHNS, CDR2 SASEGT. Trimming cost V 3 bases and J 7 bases; bases outside gene matches: 6. This CDR3 is built from 14 residues. The repertoire was sequenced with immunoSEQ multiplex PCR; TCRdb's copy has only in-frame clones and lacks some. The sample records about 40,000 clones, 88% being singletons. The sequence was collected from an adult who received the MenACWY meningococcal vaccine as a control. V gene TRBV6-1 combines with J gene TRBJ2-1; 7 bases agree with TRBD1. Sequenced here: peripheral blood, sampled 28 days after the second dose of the MenACWY control vaccine. CDR3 in amino acids: CASSDSTGFNEQFF. As DNA, the CDR3 is TGTGCCAGCAGTGATTCGACAGGGTTTAATGAGCAGTTCTTC.